The 3 T cell receptor beta chains presented below share a single source sample, sequenced in a study of blood T cell repertoires in COVID-19. Clones were sequenced by immunoSEQ multiplex PCR, and TCRdb holds only the in-frame ones, with some missing. The sample includes about 300,000 clones, around 90% seen only once; the top ten take around 1.2%. The source material was peripheral blood. These receptors were collected from a man between 65 and 85 years old with acute or convalescent COVID-19.

This clone occurred once. The rearrangement joins TRBV10-2 to TRBJ2-3; TRBD1 agrees at 11 bases. The CDR3 is 14 residues long. After removal of 6 bases from V and 5 bases from J, the junction contained 4 bases not matched to a gene. Germline V CDR1 and CDR2: WSHSY, SAAADI. CDR3 sequence reads: CASSWTGGLDTQYF. For the CDR3, the DNA is TGCGCCAGCAGCTGGACAGGGGGCCTAGATACGCAGTATTTT.

This chain links TRBV6-1 with TRBJ2-7; D uncertain. The CDR3 length is 17 residues. With 1 base removed from V and 6 bases from J, the gap between germline ends came to 22 bases. Germline CDR1 reads MNHNS; CDR2 reads SASEGT. The CDR3 DNA reads as TGTGCCAGCAGTGAAGGGAAAACGGGTAGTTTAAGAAGCGAGCAGTACTTC. This codes for CASSEGKTGSLRSEQYF.

The J gene is TRBJ1-1, the V gene TRBV18; D is unclear. V was trimmed by 3 bases and J by 3 bases, leaving 11 bases between them. CDR1 KGHSH and CDR2 LQKENI come from the germline V gene. The CDR3 is 14 amino acids. The CDR3 region is CASSPTPTDTEAFF. Here the CDR3 DNA reads TGTGCCAGCTCACCGACACCCACGGACACTGAAGCTTTCTTT.